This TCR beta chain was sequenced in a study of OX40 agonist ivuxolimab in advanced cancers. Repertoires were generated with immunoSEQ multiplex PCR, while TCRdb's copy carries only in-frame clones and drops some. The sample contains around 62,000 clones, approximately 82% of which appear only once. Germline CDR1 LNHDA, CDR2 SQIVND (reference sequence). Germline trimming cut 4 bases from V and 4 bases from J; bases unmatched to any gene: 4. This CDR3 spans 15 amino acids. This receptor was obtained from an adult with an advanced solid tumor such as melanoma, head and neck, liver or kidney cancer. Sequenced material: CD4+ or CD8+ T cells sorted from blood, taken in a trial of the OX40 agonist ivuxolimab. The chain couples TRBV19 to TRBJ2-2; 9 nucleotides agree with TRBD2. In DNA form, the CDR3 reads TGTGCCAGTAGTAAAGGGACTAGCCGCACCGGGGAGCTGTTTTTT. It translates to CASSKGTSRTGELFF.